This T cell receptor beta chain came from a study of control samples from healthy donors and cancer patients. Assay: immunoSEQ multiplex PCR; the TCRdb copy retains only in-frame clones and omits some. Among some 140,000 clones, 90% to 95% were seen once, and the ten largest hold about 5.2%. The receptor comes from a man aged 35 to 55 in good health. Sample: blood.

The CDR3 sequence is CASSLVGTAHTEAFF. The CDR3 DNA follows: TGTGCCAGCAGCTTAGTTGGGACGGCGCACACTGAAGCTTTCTTT. This chain links TRBV11-2 with TRBJ1-1; D may be TRBD1 (5 bases). V gave up 1 base and J gave up 3 bases, with 12 bases separating them. The CDR3 is 15 amino acids. Germline V gives CDR1 SGHAT, CDR2 FQNNGV.